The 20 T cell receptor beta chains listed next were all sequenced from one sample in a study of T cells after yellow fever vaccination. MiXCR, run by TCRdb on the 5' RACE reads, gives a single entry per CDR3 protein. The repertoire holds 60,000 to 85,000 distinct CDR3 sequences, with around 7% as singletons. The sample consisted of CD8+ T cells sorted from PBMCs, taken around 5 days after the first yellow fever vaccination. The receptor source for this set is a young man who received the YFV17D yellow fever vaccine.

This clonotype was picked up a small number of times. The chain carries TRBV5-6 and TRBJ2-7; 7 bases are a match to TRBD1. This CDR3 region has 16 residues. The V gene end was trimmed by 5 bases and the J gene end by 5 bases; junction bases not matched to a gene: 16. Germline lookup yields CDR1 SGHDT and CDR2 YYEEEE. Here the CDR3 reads CASSHGARDRGHEQYF. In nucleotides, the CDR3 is TGTGCCAGCAGTCACGGGGCTCGGGACAGAGGCCACGAGCAGTACTTC.

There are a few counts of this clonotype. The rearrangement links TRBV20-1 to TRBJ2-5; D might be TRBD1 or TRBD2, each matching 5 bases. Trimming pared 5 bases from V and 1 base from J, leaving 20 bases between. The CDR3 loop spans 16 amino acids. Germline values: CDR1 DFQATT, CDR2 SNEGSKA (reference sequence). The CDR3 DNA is TGCAGTGCTGTACTGACAAAGGTTGGGACCCAAGAGACCCAGTACTTC. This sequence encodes CSAVLTKVGTQETQYF.

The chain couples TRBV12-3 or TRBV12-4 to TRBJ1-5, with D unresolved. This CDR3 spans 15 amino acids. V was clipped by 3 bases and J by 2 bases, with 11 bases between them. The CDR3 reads CASSFLGSGNQPQHF. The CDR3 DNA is TGTGCCAGCAGTTTTTTGGGGAGCGGCAATCAGCCCCAGCATTTT.

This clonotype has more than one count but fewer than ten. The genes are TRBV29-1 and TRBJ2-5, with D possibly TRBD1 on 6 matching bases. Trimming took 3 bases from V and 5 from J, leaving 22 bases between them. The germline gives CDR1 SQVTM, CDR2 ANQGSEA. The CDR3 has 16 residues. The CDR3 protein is CSVDPTYRAPRETQYF. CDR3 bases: TGCAGCGTTGACCCCACTTACAGGGCCCCCCGGGAGACCCAGTACTTC.

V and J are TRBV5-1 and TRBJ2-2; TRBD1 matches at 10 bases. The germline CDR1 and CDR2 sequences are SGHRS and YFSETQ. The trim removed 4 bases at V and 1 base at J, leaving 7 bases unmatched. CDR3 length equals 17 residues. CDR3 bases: TGCGCCAGCAGCACTTCCGGGACAGGGGTGAACACCGGGGAGCTGTTTTTT. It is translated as CASSTSGTGVNTGELFF.

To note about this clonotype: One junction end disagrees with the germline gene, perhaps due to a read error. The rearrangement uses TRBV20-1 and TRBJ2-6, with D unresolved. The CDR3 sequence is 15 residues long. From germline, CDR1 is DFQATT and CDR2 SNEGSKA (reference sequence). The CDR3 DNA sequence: TGCAGTGCTAGAGAACCCTTCTCTGTGGCCAACGTCCTGACTTTC. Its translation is CSAREPFSVANVLTF.

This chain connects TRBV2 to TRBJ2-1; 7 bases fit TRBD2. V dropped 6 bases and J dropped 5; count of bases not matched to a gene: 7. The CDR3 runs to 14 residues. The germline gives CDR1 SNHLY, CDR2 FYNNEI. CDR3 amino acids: CASRRGGMHNEQFF. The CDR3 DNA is TGTGCCAGCAGGAGGGGAGGGATGCACAATGAGCAGTTCTTC.

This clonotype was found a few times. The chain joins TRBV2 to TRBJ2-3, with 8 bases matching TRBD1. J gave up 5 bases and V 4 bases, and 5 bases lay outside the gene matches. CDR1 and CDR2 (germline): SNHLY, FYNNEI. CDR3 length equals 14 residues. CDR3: CASSGRQGIDTQYF. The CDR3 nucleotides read TGTGCCAGCAGTGGGCGACAGGGGATAGATACGCAGTATTTT.

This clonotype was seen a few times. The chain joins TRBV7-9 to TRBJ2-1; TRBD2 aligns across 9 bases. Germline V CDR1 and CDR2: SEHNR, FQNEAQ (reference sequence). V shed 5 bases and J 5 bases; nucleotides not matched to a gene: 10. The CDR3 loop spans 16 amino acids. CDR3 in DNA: TGTGCCAGCAGCCCTGGACTAGCGAACTATAACAATGAGCAGTTCTTC. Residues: CASSPGLANYNNEQFF.

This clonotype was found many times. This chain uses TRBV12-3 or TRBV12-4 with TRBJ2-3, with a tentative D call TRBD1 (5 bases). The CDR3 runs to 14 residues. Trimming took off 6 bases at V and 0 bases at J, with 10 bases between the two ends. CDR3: CASSSDSSTDTQYF. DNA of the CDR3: TGTGCCAGCAGCTCAGACAGTAGCACAGATACGCAGTATTTT.

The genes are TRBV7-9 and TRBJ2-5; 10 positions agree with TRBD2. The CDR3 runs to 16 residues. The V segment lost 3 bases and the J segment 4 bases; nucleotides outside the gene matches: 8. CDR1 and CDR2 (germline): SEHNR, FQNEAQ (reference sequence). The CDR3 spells CASSFTLAGKGETQYF. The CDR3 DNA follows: TGTGCCAGCAGCTTTACACTAGCGGGGAAGGGAGAGACCCAGTACTTC.

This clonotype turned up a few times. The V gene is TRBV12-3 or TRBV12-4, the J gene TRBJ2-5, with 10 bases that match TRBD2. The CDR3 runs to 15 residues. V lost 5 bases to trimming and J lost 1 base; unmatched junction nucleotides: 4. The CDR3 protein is CASSPSGGIQETQYF. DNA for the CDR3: TGTGCCAGCAGTCCTAGCGGGGGTATCCAAGAGACCCAGTACTTC.

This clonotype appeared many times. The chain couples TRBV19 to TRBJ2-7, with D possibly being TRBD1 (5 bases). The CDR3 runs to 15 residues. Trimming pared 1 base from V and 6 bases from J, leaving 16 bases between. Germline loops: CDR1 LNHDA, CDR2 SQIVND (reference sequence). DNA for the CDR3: TGTGCCAGTAGTATAGCGGACACCCGCTTGGGCGAGCAGTACTTC. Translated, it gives CASSIADTRLGEQYF.

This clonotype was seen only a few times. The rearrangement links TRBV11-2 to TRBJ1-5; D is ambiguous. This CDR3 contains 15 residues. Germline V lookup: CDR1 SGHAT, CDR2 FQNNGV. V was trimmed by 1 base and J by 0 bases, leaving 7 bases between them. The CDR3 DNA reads TGTGCCAGCAGCTTAGGCGACTATAGCAATCAGCCCCAGCATTTT. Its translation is CASSLGDYSNQPQHF.

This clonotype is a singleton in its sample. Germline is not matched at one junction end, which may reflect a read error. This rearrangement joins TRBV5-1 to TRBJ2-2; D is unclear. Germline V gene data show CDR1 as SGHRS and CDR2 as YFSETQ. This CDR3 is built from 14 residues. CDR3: CAISLRVPGRELFF. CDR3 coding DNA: TGCGCCATCAGCTTAAGGGTGCCTGGGCGGGAGCTGTTTTTT.

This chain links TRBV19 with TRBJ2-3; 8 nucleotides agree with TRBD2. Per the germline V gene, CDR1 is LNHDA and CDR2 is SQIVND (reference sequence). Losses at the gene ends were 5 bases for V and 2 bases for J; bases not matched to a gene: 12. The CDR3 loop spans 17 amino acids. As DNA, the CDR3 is TGTGCCAGTAGTCCCTTTGGTAGGACTAGCTACACAGATACGCAGTATTTT. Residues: CASSPFGRTSYTDTQYF. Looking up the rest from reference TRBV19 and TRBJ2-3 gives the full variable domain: DGGITQSPKYLFRKEGQNVTLSCEQNLNHDAMYWYRQDPGQGLRLIYYSQIVNDFQKGDIAEGYSVSREKKESFPLTVTSAQKNPTAFYLCASSPFGRTSYTDTQYFGPGTRLTVL.

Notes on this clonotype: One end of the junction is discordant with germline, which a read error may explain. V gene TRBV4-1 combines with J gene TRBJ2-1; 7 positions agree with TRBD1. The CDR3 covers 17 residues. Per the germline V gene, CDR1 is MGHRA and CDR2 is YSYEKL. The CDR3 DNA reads TGCGCCAGCTGCCAAGATGCTCTGACAGGGCCCTACAATGAGCAGTTCTTC. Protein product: CASCQDALTGPYNEQFF.

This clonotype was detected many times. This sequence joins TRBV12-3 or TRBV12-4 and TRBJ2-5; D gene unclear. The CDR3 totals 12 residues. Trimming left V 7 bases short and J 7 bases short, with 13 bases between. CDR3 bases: TGTGCCAGCATAGGAGTTTACGGGACCCAGTACTTC. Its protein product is CASIGVYGTQYF.

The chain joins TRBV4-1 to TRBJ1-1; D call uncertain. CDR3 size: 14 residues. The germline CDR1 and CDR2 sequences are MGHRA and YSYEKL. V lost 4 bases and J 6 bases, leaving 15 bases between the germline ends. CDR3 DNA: TGCGCCAGCAGCCGCCAAGCAGGAGGCGCTGAAGCTTTCTTT. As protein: CASSRQAGGAEAFF.

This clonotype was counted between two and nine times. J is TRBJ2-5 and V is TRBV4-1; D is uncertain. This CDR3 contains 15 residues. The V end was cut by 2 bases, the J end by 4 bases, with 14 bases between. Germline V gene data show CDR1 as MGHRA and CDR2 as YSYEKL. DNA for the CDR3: TGCGCCAGCAGCCAAAACCCGACCCTTCCAGAGACCCAGTACTTC. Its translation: CASSQNPTLPETQYF.